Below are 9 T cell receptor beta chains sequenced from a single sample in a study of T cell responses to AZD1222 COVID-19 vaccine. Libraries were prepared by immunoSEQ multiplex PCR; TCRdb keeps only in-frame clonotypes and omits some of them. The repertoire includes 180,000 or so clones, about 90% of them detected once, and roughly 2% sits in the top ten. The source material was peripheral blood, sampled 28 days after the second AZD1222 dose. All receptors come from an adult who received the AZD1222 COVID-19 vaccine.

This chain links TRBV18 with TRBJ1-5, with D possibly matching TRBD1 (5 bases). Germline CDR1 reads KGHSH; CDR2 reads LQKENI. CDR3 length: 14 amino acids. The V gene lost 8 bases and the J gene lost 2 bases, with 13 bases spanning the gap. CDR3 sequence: CASDPGGGNQPQHF. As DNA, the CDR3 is TGTGCCAGCGATCCAGGAGGGGGCAATCAGCCCCAGCATTTT.

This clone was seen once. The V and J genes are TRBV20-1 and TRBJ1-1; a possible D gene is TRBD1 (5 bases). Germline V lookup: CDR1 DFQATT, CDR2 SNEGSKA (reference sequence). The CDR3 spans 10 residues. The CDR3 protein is CSPGGTEAFF. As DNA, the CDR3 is TGCAGCCCCGGGGGGACTGAAGCTTTCTTT.

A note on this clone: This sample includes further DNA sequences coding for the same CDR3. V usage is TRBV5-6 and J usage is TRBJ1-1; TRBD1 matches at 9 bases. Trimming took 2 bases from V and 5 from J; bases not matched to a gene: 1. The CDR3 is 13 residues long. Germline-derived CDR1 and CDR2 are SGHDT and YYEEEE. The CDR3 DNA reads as TGTGCCAGCAGCTTCGGACAGGGGACTGAAGCTTTCTTT. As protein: CASSFGQGTEAFF.

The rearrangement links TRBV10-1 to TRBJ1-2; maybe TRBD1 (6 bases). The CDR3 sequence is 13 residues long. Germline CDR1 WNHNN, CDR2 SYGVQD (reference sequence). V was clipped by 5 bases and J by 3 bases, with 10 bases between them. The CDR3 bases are TGCGCCAGCAGTCCACAGGGAGACTATGGCTACACCTTC. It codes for CASSPQGDYGYTF.

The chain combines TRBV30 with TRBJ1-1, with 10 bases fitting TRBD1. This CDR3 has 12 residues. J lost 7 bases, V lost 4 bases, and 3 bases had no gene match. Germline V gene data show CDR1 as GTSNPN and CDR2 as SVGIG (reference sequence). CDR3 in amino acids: CAWTGTGDEAFF. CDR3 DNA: TGTGCCTGGACAGGGACAGGGGATGAAGCTTTCTTT.

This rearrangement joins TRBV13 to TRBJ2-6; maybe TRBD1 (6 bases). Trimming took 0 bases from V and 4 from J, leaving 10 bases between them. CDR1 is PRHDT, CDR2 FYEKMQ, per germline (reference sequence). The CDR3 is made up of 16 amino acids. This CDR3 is CASSLGTGSGANVLTF. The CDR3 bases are TGTGCCAGCAGCTTAGGTACAGGGTCCGGGGCCAACGTCCTGACTTTC.

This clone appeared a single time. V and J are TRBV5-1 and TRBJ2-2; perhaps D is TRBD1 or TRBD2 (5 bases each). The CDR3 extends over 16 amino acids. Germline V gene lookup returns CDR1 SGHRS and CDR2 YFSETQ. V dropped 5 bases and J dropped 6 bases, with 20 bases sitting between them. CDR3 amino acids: CASRRGDPSMAGELFF. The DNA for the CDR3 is TGCGCCAGCAGGCGTGGGGACCCCTCAATGGCCGGGGAGCTGTTTTTT.

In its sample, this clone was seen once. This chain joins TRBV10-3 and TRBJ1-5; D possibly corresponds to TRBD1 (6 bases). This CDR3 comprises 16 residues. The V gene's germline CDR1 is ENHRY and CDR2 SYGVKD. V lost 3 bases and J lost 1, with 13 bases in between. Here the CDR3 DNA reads TGTGCCATCAGTGACCCGGGGGGGGCGAGCAATCAGCCCCAGCATTTT. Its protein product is CAISDPGGASNQPQHF.

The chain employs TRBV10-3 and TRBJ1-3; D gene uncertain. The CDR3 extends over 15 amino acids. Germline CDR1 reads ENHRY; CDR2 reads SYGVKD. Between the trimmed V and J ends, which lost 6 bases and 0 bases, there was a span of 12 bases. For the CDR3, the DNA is TGTGCCATCAGCGAAGGGTCCCTCTCTGGAAACACCATATATTTT. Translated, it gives CAISEGSLSGNTIYF.